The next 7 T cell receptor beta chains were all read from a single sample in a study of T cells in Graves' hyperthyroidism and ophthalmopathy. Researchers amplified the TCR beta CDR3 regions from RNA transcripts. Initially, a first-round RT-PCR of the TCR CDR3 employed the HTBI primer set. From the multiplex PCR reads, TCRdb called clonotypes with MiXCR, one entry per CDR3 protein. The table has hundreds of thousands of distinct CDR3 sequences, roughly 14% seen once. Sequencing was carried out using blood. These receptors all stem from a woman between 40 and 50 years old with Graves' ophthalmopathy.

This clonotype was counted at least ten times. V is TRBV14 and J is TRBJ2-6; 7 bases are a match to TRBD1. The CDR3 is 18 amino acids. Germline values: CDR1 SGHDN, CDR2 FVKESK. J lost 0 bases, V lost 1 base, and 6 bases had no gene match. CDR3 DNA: TGTGCCAGCAGCCAAGTAGGGGGACAGCTCTCTGGGGCCAACGTCCTGACTTTC. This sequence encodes CASSQVGGQLSGANVLTF.

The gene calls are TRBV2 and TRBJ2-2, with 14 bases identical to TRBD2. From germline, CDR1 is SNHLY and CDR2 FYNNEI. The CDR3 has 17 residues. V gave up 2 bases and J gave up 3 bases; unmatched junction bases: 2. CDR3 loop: CASSEWGLAGDTGELFF. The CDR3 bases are TGTGCCAGCAGTGAATGGGGACTAGCGGGAGACACCGGGGAGCTGTTTTTT.

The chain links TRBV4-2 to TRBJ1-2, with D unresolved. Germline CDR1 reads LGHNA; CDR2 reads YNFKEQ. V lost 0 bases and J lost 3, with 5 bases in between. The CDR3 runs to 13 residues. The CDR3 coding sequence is TGTGCCAGCAGCCAAGAGGGGTACTATGGCTACACCTTC. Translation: CASSQEGYYGYTF.

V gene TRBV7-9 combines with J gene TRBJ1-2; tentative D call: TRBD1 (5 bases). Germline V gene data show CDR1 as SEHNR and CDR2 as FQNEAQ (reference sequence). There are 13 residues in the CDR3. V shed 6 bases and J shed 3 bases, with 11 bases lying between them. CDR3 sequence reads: CASSIVGDYGYTF. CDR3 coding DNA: TGTGCCAGCAGTATCGTAGGGGACTATGGCTACACCTTC. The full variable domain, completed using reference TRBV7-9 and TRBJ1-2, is DTGVSQNPRHKITKRGQNVTFRCDPISEHNRLYWYRQTLGQGPEFLTYFQNEAQLEKSRLLSDRFSAERPKGSFSTLEIQRTEQGDSAMYLCASSIVGDYGYTFGSGTRLTVV.

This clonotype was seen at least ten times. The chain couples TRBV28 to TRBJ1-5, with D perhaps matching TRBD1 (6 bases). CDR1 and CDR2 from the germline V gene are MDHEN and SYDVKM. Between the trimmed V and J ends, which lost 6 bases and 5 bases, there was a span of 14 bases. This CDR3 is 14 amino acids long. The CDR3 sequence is CASSWGGFYQPQHF. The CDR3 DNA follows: TGTGCCAGCAGCTGGGGGGGCTTTTATCAGCCCCAGCATTTT.

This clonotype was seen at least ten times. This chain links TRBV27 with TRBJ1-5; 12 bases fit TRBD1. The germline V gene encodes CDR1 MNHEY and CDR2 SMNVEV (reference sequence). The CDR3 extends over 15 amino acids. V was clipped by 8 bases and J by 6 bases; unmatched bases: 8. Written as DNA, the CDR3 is TGTGCCAGCGGGGAGGGGACAGGGGGCAGTCAGCCCCAGCATTTT. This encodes CASGEGTGGSQPQHF.

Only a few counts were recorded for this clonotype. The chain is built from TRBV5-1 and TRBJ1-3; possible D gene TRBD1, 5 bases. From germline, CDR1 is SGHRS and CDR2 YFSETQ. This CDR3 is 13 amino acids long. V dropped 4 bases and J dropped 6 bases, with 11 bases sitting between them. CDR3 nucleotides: TGCGCCAGCAGCGAGACAGTAGAAAACACCATATATTTT. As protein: CASSETVENTIYF.